This TCR beta chain emerged from a study of T cell responses to AZD1222 COVID-19 vaccine. At the level of the study: Second-dose timings of about 4 or about 12 weeks were pooled.

This clone appeared once. What it recognizes is unknown. V lost 5 bases to trimming and J lost 2 bases, with 15 bases between them. This CDR3 has 15 amino acids. The V gene's germline CDR1 is LGHDT and CDR2 YNNKEL (reference sequence). Whole-study results and caveats: Across spike, vaccine-associated CD4 TCRs were found, dominant at 160-218 and 743-854.

TCRdb's copy holds only in-frame clones and misses some; the assay was immunoSEQ multiplex PCR. The sample shows under 130,000 clones, approximately 90% of them seen only once. This specimen was peripheral blood, taken on day 0 of AZD1222 vaccination. The source is an adult in good health. The chain employs TRBV3-1 (or the pseudogene TRBV3-2) and TRBJ1-2, with D unclear. CDR3 in DNA: TGTGCCAGCAGCTTGGGCAGCCCAATCAACTATGGCTACACCTTC. As protein: CASSLGSPINYGYTF.